What follows are 28 T cell receptor beta chains derived from one specimen sequenced in a study of a mutant IDH1 vaccine in newly diagnosed glioma. As to time point: week 47, end of study. In the vaccine, a single dose held 300 ug of the mutant IDH1 20-mer peptide, along with topical imiquimod. The protocol was immunoSEQ multiplex PCR, while the TCRdb copy is restricted to in-frame clones and leaves out a portion. The sample includes around 50,000 clones, 65% of them seen just once. Their specific antigens are unknown. This specimen was peripheral blood mononuclear cells (PBMCs), taken from a glioma patient whose treatment included an IDH1 peptide vaccine. The receptor source for this set is a man aged 40-50 years with glioma. Some clones in this sample may be carry-over from other donors' samples.

The V call is TRBV6-5, the J call TRBJ2-4, with a possible D match to TRBD2 (5 bases). This CDR3 has 15 amino acids. V lost 0 bases and J 5 bases, leaving 11 bases between the germline ends. Germline assignment: CDR1 MNHEY and CDR2 SVGAGI. DNA of the CDR3: TGTGCCAGCAGTTACTCGTCTGGCGGGCAAAACATTCAGTACTTC. Translating gives CASSYSSGGQNIQYF.

J is TRBJ2-7 and V is TRBV5-1, with 10 nucleotides matching TRBD1. V dropped 0 bases and J dropped 6; count of bases not matched to a gene: 9. From germline, CDR1 is SGHRS and CDR2 YFSETQ. This CDR3 has 16 amino acids. CDR3 nucleotide sequence: TGCGCCAGCAGCTTGGAGGGACAGGGGATGCTCTCCGAGCAGTACTTC. This translates into CASSLEGQGMLSEQYF.

CDR3 region: CASSPAGLQETQYF. CDR3 in DNA: TGTGCCAGCAGTCCCGCAGGGCTTCAAGAGACCCAGTACTTC. The genes are TRBV6-5 and TRBJ2-5, with a tentative D call TRBD1 (5 bases). The V and J ends lost 5 bases and 2 bases respectively, with 12 bases between them. CDR3 length equals 14 residues. CDR1 is MNHEY and CDR2 is SVGAGI in the germline V gene.

This chain uses TRBV4-1 with TRBJ2-3, with D maybe TRBD1 (5 bases). The CDR3 has 15 residues. The V end lost 4 bases, the J end lost 6 bases, and 17 bases lay between the germline ends. Germline loops: CDR1 MGHRA, CDR2 YSYEKL. The CDR3: CASSPRTPMEDTQYF. DNA for the CDR3: TGCGCCAGCAGCCCCAGGACACCTATGGAGGATACGCAGTATTTT.

The genes are TRBV5-5 and TRBJ1-1; unclear D gene. Germline CDR1 reads SGHKS; CDR2 reads YYEKEE (reference sequence). Trimming left V 0 bases short and J 2 bases short, with 8 bases between. CDR3 size: 14 residues. The CDR3 coding sequence is TGTGCCAGCAGCTTGGTGACGGGCAACACTGAAGCTTTCTTT. Translating it yields CASSLVTGNTEAFF.

The chain links TRBV7-2 to TRBJ2-5; 9 nucleotides agree with TRBD2. CDR1 is SGHTA, CDR2 FQGNSA, per germline. V gave up 2 bases and J gave up 5 bases; unmatched junction bases: 6. This CDR3 is built from 15 residues. CDR3 region: CASSLMAGGRETQYF. For the CDR3, the DNA is TGTGCCAGCAGCTTAATGGCGGGGGGGCGCGAGACCCAGTACTTC. The full variable domain, rest sourced from reference TRBV7-2 and TRBJ2-5, is GAGVSQSPSNKVTEKGKDVELRCDPISGHTALYWYRQSLGQGLEFLIYFQGNSAPDKSGLPSDRFSAERTGGSVSTLTIQRTQQEDSAVYLCASSLMAGGRETQYFGPGTRLLVL.

The V and J genes are TRBV2 and TRBJ1-5; no clear D gene. V was shortened by 2 bases and J by 9 bases, with 14 bases between the two germline ends. CDR3 length: 14 amino acids. CDR1 and CDR2 from the germline V gene are SNHLY and FYNNEI. DNA for the CDR3: TGTGCCAGCAGTGAAAGGACGGGCGAAGGGCCCCAGCATTTT. This encodes CASSERTGEGPQHF. The full variable domain, in which reference TRBV2 and TRBJ1-5 provide the parts outside the CDR3, is EPEVTQTPSHQVTQMGQEVILRCVPISNHLYFYWYRQILGQKVEFLVSFYNNEISEKSEIFDDQFSVERPDGSNFTLKIRSTKLEDSAMYFCASSERTGEGPQHFGDGTRLSIL.

The chain carries TRBV5-1 and TRBJ2-1; tentatively, D is TRBD2 (6 bases). Trimming took off 2 bases at V and 8 bases at J, with 17 bases between the two ends. This CDR3 has 15 amino acids. Germline CDR1 reads SGHRS; CDR2 reads YFSETQ. CDR3 DNA: TGCGCCAGCAGCTTCCTTGCGGGGAGGTTCGATGAGCAGTTCTTC. It specifies CASSFLAGRFDEQFF.

The J gene is TRBJ1-6, the V gene TRBV18, with TRBD1 as a possible D gene (6 bases). V was trimmed by 3 bases and J by 11 bases, leaving 11 bases between them. The germline gives CDR1 KGHSH, CDR2 LQKENI. The CDR3 covers 13 residues. The CDR3 DNA follows: TGTGCCAGCTCACCTGCGCAGGGGCCACCCCTCCACTTT. It is translated as CASSPAQGPPLHF.

In this sample, this clone turned up a few times. The V call is TRBV19, the J call TRBJ1-1, with TRBD1 matching over 9 bases. From germline, CDR1 is LNHDA and CDR2 SQIVND (reference sequence). The CDR3 contains 16 residues. V trimming: 8 bases; J trimming: 0 bases; junction bases outside the gene matches: 10. The CDR3 sequence: CASSDRGPPMNTEAFF. The CDR3 DNA reads TGTGCCAGTTCGGACAGGGGTCCGCCTATGAACACTGAAGCTTTCTTT.

The table lists this clone with a count of one. The V call is TRBV12-5, the J call TRBJ2-7; perhaps TRBD2 as D (6 bases). Trimming removed 5 bases from V and 4 bases from J, with 9 bases in between. The CDR3 totals 12 residues. Looked up from germline, CDR1 is LGHNT and CDR2 is FRNRAP. The chain's CDR3 is CASGRGAYEQYF. The CDR3 region has the DNA TGTGCTAGTGGTCGCGGGGCATACGAGCAGTACTTC.

The chain joins TRBV19 to TRBJ1-6; the D gene is possibly TRBD1 (5 bases). V gave up 7 bases and J gave up 2 bases, with 9 bases separating them. Per the germline V gene, CDR1 is LNHDA and CDR2 is SQIVND (reference sequence). The CDR3 has 14 residues. The CDR3 region is CASKQEAYNSPLHF. CDR3 in DNA: TGTGCCAGTAAACAGGAGGCCTATAATTCACCCCTCCACTTT.

This clone was detected a few times. The rearrangement links TRBV5-1 to TRBJ2-3, with 8 bases matching TRBD1. Germline-derived CDR1 and CDR2 are SGHRS and YFSETQ. The ends lost 1 base at V and 3 bases at J; junction bases unmatched: 10. The CDR3 consists of 17 residues. This CDR3 is CASSLPQGAATTDTQYF. For the CDR3, the DNA is TGCGCCAGCAGCTTGCCCCAGGGGGCGGCGACAACAGATACGCAGTATTTT.

The genes are TRBV7-9 and TRBJ2-5; D remains ambiguous. The CDR3 is made up of 13 amino acids. Germline V gene data show CDR1 as SEHNR and CDR2 as FQNEAQ (reference sequence). V was pared by 2 bases and J by 4 bases, with 8 bases between. CDR3 amino acids: CASSLSGLETQYF. CDR3 nucleotide sequence: TGTGCCAGCAGCTTATCCGGGTTAGAGACCCAGTACTTC.

This chain joins TRBV14 and TRBJ1-6; 7 bases agree with TRBD1. Germline V gene lookup returns CDR1 SGHDN and CDR2 FVKESK. V dropped 6 bases and J dropped 7; count of bases not matched to a gene: 6. CDR3 length: 14 amino acids. The CDR3 spells CASREGQWNSPLHF. CDR3 sequence (DNA): TGTGCCAGCAGAGAGGGACAGTGGAATTCACCCCTCCACTTT.

This chain joins TRBV30 and TRBJ1-5; D gene unclear. Germline V gene lookup returns CDR1 GTSNPN and CDR2 SVGIG (reference sequence). The CDR3 sequence is 13 residues long. With 6 bases removed from V and 9 bases from J, the gap between germline ends came to 18 bases. DNA for the CDR3: TGTGCCTGTTCCCCTCGGACCTATGGGCCCCAGCATTTT. This sequence encodes CACSPRTYGPQHF.

This chain connects TRBV6-5 to TRBJ1-5; weak D call: TRBD1 (5 bases). In germline, CDR1 is MNHEY, CDR2 SVGAGI. Deletions cut 8 bases from V and 9 bases from J, with 14 bases between. This CDR3 spans 12 amino acids. CDR3 nucleotides: TGTGCCAGCGGGAGGGGCATACGGCCCCAGCATTTT. This codes for CASGRGIRPQHF.

This clone has only a few counts. The rearrangement links TRBV4-1 to TRBJ1-5; D is ambiguous. The CDR3 loop spans 14 amino acids. Trimming shortened V by 4 bases and J by 0 bases, and 7 bases separated the two germline ends. Germline CDR1 and CDR2: MGHRA and YSYEKL. CDR3 sequence (DNA): TGCGCCAGCAGCCCCCTACCTAGCAATCAGCCCCAGCATTTT. This gives the protein CASSPLPSNQPQHF.

V usage is TRBV5-8 and J usage is TRBJ1-2, with D maybe TRBD1 (5 bases). The CDR3 is 15 residues long. Trimming shortened V by 4 bases and J by 2 bases, and 15 bases separated the two germline ends. CDR1 and CDR2 from the germline V gene are SGHTS and YDEGEE. The CDR3 spells CASSGREGRNYGYTF. The CDR3 nucleotides are TGTGCCAGCAGCGGCCGGGAGGGGAGAAACTATGGCTACACCTTC.

The chain carries TRBV4-1 and TRBJ1-2; maybe TRBD1 (6 bases). Trimming left V 1 base short and J 3 bases short, with 12 bases between. The CDR3 runs to 15 residues. The V gene's germline CDR1 is MGHRA and CDR2 YSYEKL. The CDR3 loop is CASSQVTGGHYGYTF. DNA of the CDR3: TGCGCCAGCAGCCAAGTTACCGGGGGGCACTATGGCTACACCTTC.

The rearrangement joins TRBV30 to TRBJ2-7, with D possibly matching TRBD1 (6 bases). The V and J ends lost 5 bases and 4 bases respectively, with 15 bases between them. Germline lookup yields CDR1 GTSNPN and CDR2 SVGIG (reference sequence). This CDR3 has 13 residues. Here the CDR3 reads CAWEKDSEYEQYF. The CDR3 bases are TGTGCCTGGGAAAAGGACAGCGAGTACGAGCAGTACTTC. Supplemented by reference TRBV30 and TRBJ2-7, the full variable domain reads SQTIHQWPATLVQPVGSPLSLECTVEGTSNPNLYWYRQAAGRGLQLLFYSVGIGQISSEVPQNLSASRPQDRQFILSSKKLLLSDSGFYLCAWEKDSEYEQYFGPGTRLTVT.

The chain couples TRBV10-3 to TRBJ1-3; possibly TRBD1 for D (6 bases). The CDR3 has 13 amino acids. CDR1 is ENHRY and CDR2 is SYGVKD in the germline V gene. The V end lost 7 bases, the J end lost 4 bases, and 11 bases lay between the germline ends. DNA for the CDR3: TGTGCCATCAACAAGGGGGGCGGAAACACCATATATTTT. This encodes CAINKGGGNTIYF.

The table lists this clone with a few counts. This sequence joins TRBV2 and TRBJ2-3, with 8 bases identical to TRBD2. From germline, CDR1 is SNHLY and CDR2 FYNNEI. V was pared by 6 bases and J by 2 bases, with 10 bases of the junction left unmatched. The CDR3 is 16 residues long. In DNA form, the CDR3 reads TGTGCCAGCAGCAATAAGCGGGGGCACGACACAGATACGCAGTATTTT. It specifies CASSNKRGHDTDTQYF.

The chain is built from TRBV5-6 and TRBJ1-1; D uncertain. Germline V gene sequence: CDR1 SGHDT, CDR2 YYEEEE. The V end lost 4 bases, the J end lost 3 bases, and 7 bases lay between the germline ends. The CDR3 is 12 amino acids. The CDR3 DNA sequence: TGTGCCAGCAGCCCCGGGTACACTGAAGCTTTCTTT. As protein: CASSPGYTEAFF.

The J gene is TRBJ1-6, the V gene TRBV27; 8 bases agree with TRBD1. The CDR3 is 13 residues long. V dropped 6 bases and J dropped 9; count of bases not matched to a gene: 4. Germline values: CDR1 MNHEY, CDR2 SMNVEV (reference sequence). The CDR3 sequence: CASRQGAGSPLHF. CDR3 coding DNA: TGTGCCAGCAGGCAGGGGGCAGGTTCACCCCTCCACTTT.

V and J are TRBV6-4 and TRBJ1-5; the match to TRBD1 covers 9 bases. This CDR3 region has 20 residues. The germline CDR1 and CDR2 sequences are MRHNA and SNTAGT. Trimming cost V 0 bases and J 0 bases; bases outside gene matches: 12. The CDR3 protein is CASSDSKTGTGPYSNQPQHF. The CDR3 bases are TGTGCCAGCAGTGACTCCAAAACCGGGACAGGGCCCTATAGCAATCAGCCCCAGCATTTT.

A single count supports this clone. The V gene is TRBV14, the J gene TRBJ1-6; D may be TRBD1 (5 bases). The V end lost 1 base, the J end lost 3 bases, and 13 bases lay between the germline ends. This CDR3 has 17 amino acids. The germline V gene encodes CDR1 SGHDN and CDR2 FVKESK. CDR3 residues: CASSQARDRGYNSPLHF. The CDR3 region has the DNA TGTGCCAGCAGCCAAGCGAGGGACCGGGGCTATAATTCACCCCTCCACTTT.

This clone was seen once. This chain uses TRBV5-1 with TRBJ2-7, with 7 positions matching TRBD1. CDR1 and CDR2 (germline): SGHRS, YFSETQ. CDR3 length: 15 amino acids. The V segment lost 0 bases and the J segment 3 bases; nucleotides outside the gene matches: 6. The CDR3: CASSLEGSGGYEQYF. The CDR3, as DNA: TGCGCCAGCAGCTTGGAGGGTTCAGGGGGCTACGAGCAGTACTTC.